A selection of T cell receptor beta chains follows, all from one sample in a study of cytomegalovirus exposure and HLA in healthy donors. Repertoires were generated with immunoSEQ multiplex PCR, while TCRdb's copy carries only in-frame clones and drops some. The sample yields about 220,000 clones, around 76% seen once. The specimen sequenced was PBMCs. All receptors derive from a man aged 18 to 30 in good health and CMV-seronegative. Each CDR3 is given with its conserved first and last residue. Each record gives: CDR3 length, V gene, J gene, D gene, clone size, CDR3 protein, CDR3 DNA. A D gene is named only where the DNA matches it firmly. Where a row states a size, it is once, few, many or the class of an expanded clone; other rows omit it.

>15|TRBV7-9|TRBJ1-5|TRBD1|.
CASSFGTGGSQPQHF
TGTGCCAGCAGCTTCGGGACAGGGGGGTCTCAGCCCCAGCATTTT
>15|TRBV9|TRBJ2-7|TRBD2|few
CASSEGTSGYYEQYF
TGTGCCAGCAGCGAGGGGACTAGCGGGTACTACGAGCAGTACTTC
>15|TRBV30|TRBJ2-2|TRBD1|.
CAWSAPGQGPGELFF
TGTGCCTGGAGTGCTCCGGGACAGGGCCCCGGGGAGCTGTTTTTT
>15|TRBV6-6|TRBJ2-7|TRBD2|.
CASSPLAGGRYEQYF
TGTGCCAGCAGTCCACTAGCGGGAGGGCGGTACGAGCAGTACTTC
>14|TRBV6-5|TRBJ2-2|TRBD2|few
CASSDRGVYGELFF
TGTGCCAGCAGTGACCGGGGGGTTTACGGGGAGCTGTTTTTT
>13|TRBV2|TRBJ1-2|TRBD1|.
CASSERTGHGYTF
TGTGCCAGCAGTGAAAGGACAGGGCATGGCTACACCTTC
>14|TRBV2|TRBJ1-2|TRBD1|.
CASDPETGIYSYTF
TGTGCCAGCGACCCTGAGACAGGGATCTATAGCTACACCTTC
>17|TRBV7-6|TRBJ2-3|TRBD2|.
CASSFQPLAGVMDTQYF
TGTGCCAGCAGCTTCCAGCCGCTAGCGGGGGTTATGGATACGCAGTATTTT
>12|TRBV18|TRBJ1-4|.|.
CASSQQEEKLFF
TGTGCCAGCTCCCAACAGGAGGAAAAACTGTTTTTT
>13|TRBV7-6|TRBJ1-2|TRBD1|.
CASSPQTGPTLTF
TGTGCCAGCAGCCCGCAGACAGGGCCAACATTGACCTTC
>16|TRBV28|TRBJ1-1|TRBD1|.
CASSLLPGQGGTEAFF
TGTGCCAGCAGTTTACTCCCGGGACAGGGAGGTACTGAAGCTTTCTTT
>15|TRBV2|TRBJ2-1|TRBD1|.
CASRDPTGGRDEQFF
TGTGCCAGCAGGGATCCTACAGGGGGAAGGGATGAGCAGTTCTTC
>12|TRBV29-1|TRBJ2-7|TRBD1|.
CSGTGSSYEQYF
TGCAGCGGGACAGGAAGCTCCTACGAGCAGTACTTC
>16|TRBV27|TRBJ1-5|.|.
CASSSHLDSSSQPQHF
TGTGCCAGCAGTTCCCACCTGGACAGTAGCTCTCAGCCCCAGCATTTT
>14|TRBV5-1|TRBJ2-7|.|.
CASSLGSLTYEQYF
TGCGCCAGCAGCTTGGGTAGTCTAACCTACGAGCAGTACTTC
>14|TRBV18|TRBJ2-7|.|.
CASSPGQSSYEQYF
TGTGCCAGCTCACCCGGACAGAGCTCCTACGAGCAGTACTTC
>15|TRBV27|TRBJ1-5|.|.
CASSLRRTGDTPQHF
TGTGCCAGCAGTTTACGCCGTACCGGAGATACACCCCAGCATTTT
>18|TRBV28|TRBJ1-6|.|.
CASSFQGHKSSYNSPLHF
TGTGCCAGCAGTTTTCAGGGTCATAAGAGCTCCTATAATTCACCCCTCCACTTT
>14|TRBV6-6|TRBJ2-7|.|.
CASSSRDTAYEQYF
TGTGCCAGCAGTTCCCGGGACACAGCCTACGAGCAGTACTTC
>16|TRBV19|TRBJ2-5|.|few
CASSMSTGEAQETQYF
TGTGCCAGTAGTATGTCCACAGGGGAGGCCCAAGAGACCCAGTACTTC
>17|TRBV5-4|TRBJ2-7|TRBD2|.
CASSLGAASGLSHEQYF
TGTGCCAGCAGCTTGGGAGCGGCTAGCGGGTTGTCCCACGAGCAGTACTTC
>16|TRBV5-4|TRBJ2-1|TRBD2|.
CASSLGGRASYNEQFF
TGTGCCAGCAGCTTAGGCGGGAGGGCGTCCTACAATGAGCAGTTCTTC
>14|TRBV2|TRBJ2-1|TRBD2|once
CASRGLAGHNEQFF
TGTGCCAGCAGGGGACTAGCGGGACACAATGAGCAGTTCTTC
>15|TRBV5-6|TRBJ1-6|TRBD1|.
CASSFGTGLDSPLHF
TGTGCCAGCAGCTTCGGGACAGGCCTTGATTCACCCCTCCACTTT
>13|TRBV4-1|TRBJ2-5|.|.
CASSLGPQETQYF
TGCGCCAGCAGCCTGGGCCCCCAAGAGACCCAGTACTTC
>12|TRBV10-3|TRBJ1-1|.|.
CAISKNYTEAFF
TGTGCCATCAGCAAAAATTACACTGAAGCTTTCTTT